The TCR beta chain under discussion was sequenced for a study of control samples from healthy donors and cancer patients. The V gene end was trimmed by 6 bases and the J gene end by 4 bases; junction bases not matched to a gene: 7. CDR1 MDHEN and CDR2 SYDVKM come from the germline V gene. The CDR3 extends over 16 amino acids. Produced via immunoSEQ multiplex PCR; TCRdb's table is partial and in-frame only. In the table there are around 55,000 clones, roughly 89% of which are singletons. The V call is TRBV28, the J call TRBJ2-2; TRBD1 matches 11 bases. Source material: PBMCs. This TCR derives from a man in his forties or fifties with colorectal cancer. CDR3 protein: CASRPTGTGGTGELFF. The CDR3 nucleotides are TGTGCCAGCAGGCCGACCGGGACAGGGGGCACCGGGGAGCTGTTTTTT.